Following are 27 T cell receptor beta chains from one sample sequenced in a study of blood T cells in healthy people across ages. Together with a sample-barcoded 5' primer, a J-beta primer mix was included in a second PCR lasting about 6 to 11 cycles. Via MiXCR, TCRdb re-called the 5' RACE reads, giving one row per CDR3 protein. This table has 980,000 or so distinct CDR3 sequences, around 48% appearing once. Sequencing used blood. Source of these receptors: a man aged 25 to 45 in good health.

The chain combines TRBV29-1 with TRBJ2-5; TRBD1 matches at 7 bases. V trimming: 0 bases; J trimming: 11 bases; junction bases outside the gene matches: 9. The CDR3 is made up of 13 amino acids. Germline CDR1 SQVTM, CDR2 ANQGSEA. The CDR3 DNA reads TGCAGCGTTGAAGAAGACAGGGCTAAAGAGCAGTACTTC. It codes for CSVEEDRAKEQYF.

V usage is TRBV6-2 or TRBV6-3 and J usage is TRBJ2-1, with a tentative D call TRBD1 (9 bases). The CDR3 length is 15 residues. V gave up 10 bases and J gave up 7 bases, with 23 bases separating them. CDR1 and CDR2 (germline): MNHEY, SVGEGT. CDR3 nucleotides: TGTGCCATCGGGGGGGGGACAGGGAGAATGAATGAGCAGTTCTTC. This translates into CAIGGGTGRMNEQFF.

V gene TRBV10-3 combines with J gene TRBJ2-5; 9 nucleotides match TRBD1. V dropped 10 bases and J dropped 4; count of bases not matched to a gene: 4. CDR1 ENHRY and CDR2 SYGVKD come from the germline V gene. The CDR3 spans 12 residues. CDR3 in DNA: TGTGCCACGGGACAGGGTTCAGAGACCCAGTACTTC. Residues: CATGQGSETQYF.

This clonotype was detected a few times. The V call is TRBV29-1, the J call TRBJ2-2; 8 bases map to TRBD1. Germline values: CDR1 SQVTM, CDR2 ANQGSEA. The J segment lost 5 bases and the V segment lost 6 bases, leaving 5 bases of the junction unmatched. The CDR3 is 13 amino acids. CDR3 sequence (DNA): TGCAGCGTGACATGGGACAGGACCGGGGAGCTGTTTTTT. Its translation is CSVTWDRTGELFF.

This chain connects TRBV5-6 to TRBJ1-1; tentative D call: TRBD1 (5 bases). CDR1 is SGHDT, CDR2 YYEEEE, per germline. The CDR3 runs to 13 residues. The V gene lost 2 bases and the J gene lost 3 bases, with 8 bases spanning the gap. CDR3 in amino acids: CASSFDRDTEAFF. The CDR3 coding sequence is TGTGCCAGCAGCTTCGACAGAGACACTGAAGCTTTCTTT.

The rearrangement uses TRBV20-1 and TRBJ2-3; D possibly matches TRBD1 or TRBD2 (6 bases each). Trimming took off 2 bases at V and 0 bases at J, with 12 bases between the two ends. Germline values: CDR1 DFQATT, CDR2 SNEGSKA (reference sequence). This CDR3 spans 15 amino acids. This CDR3 is CSARRGQTSTDTQYF. For the CDR3, the DNA is TGCAGTGCTAGACGGGGGCAGACAAGCACAGATACGCAGTATTTT.

The gene calls are TRBV5-6 and TRBJ2-1; 7 positions match TRBD2. There are 18 residues in the CDR3. V shed 0 bases, J shed 0 bases, and the junction held 9 bases outside the gene matches. Germline CDR1 reads SGHDT; CDR2 reads YYEEEE. CDR3 residues: CASSLVPLGGSSYNEQFF. The CDR3 DNA sequence: TGTGCCAGCAGCTTGGTGCCTCTGGGGGGGAGCTCCTACAATGAGCAGTTCTTC.

The chain is built from TRBV11-2 and TRBJ2-1, with TRBD2 identical over 7 bases. The CDR3 has 17 residues. V dropped 0 bases and J dropped 0; count of bases not matched to a gene: 5. The germline V gene has CDR1 SGHAT and CDR2 FQNNGV. The CDR3 DNA reads as TGTGCCAGCAGCTTAGATCGGCTAGCGGCCTCCTACAATGAGCAGTTCTTC. Amino acid sequence: CASSLDRLAASYNEQFF.

V and J are TRBV7-8 and TRBJ1-2; D remains unclear. CDR1 is SGHVS and CDR2 is FQNEAQ in the germline V gene. Trimming shortened V by 1 base and J by 4 bases, and 7 bases separated the two germline ends. The CDR3 runs 13 residues. The CDR3 DNA sequence: TGTGCCAGCAGCTTAGGGGCAGCCTATGGCTACACCTTC. Its translation is CASSLGAAYGYTF.

In its sample, this clonotype was seen a few times. This sequence joins TRBV5-1 and TRBJ2-7; TRBD1 aligns across 9 bases. The CDR3 sequence is 16 residues long. J lost 0 bases, V lost 4 bases, and 8 bases had no gene match. Germline CDR1 reads SGHRS; CDR2 reads YFSETQ. The CDR3 spells CASSDPGQGLSYEQYF. The CDR3 DNA reads as TGCGCCAGCAGCGATCCGGGACAGGGCCTCTCCTACGAGCAGTACTTC.

This clonotype was seen a few times. The rearrangement links TRBV28 to TRBJ2-7; 7 bases match TRBD1. The CDR3 loop spans 13 amino acids. The germline gives CDR1 MDHEN, CDR2 SYDVKM. CDR3 region: CATGTAVPYEQYF. The CDR3 DNA is TGTGCTACTGGGACAGCCGTTCCCTACGAGCAGTACTTC.

This clonotype showed up just once. V and J are TRBV11-3 and TRBJ2-1; D is undetermined. CDR1 is SGHNT and CDR2 is YENEEA in the germline V gene. The V end was cut by 2 bases, the J end by 9 bases, with 17 bases between. This CDR3 has 15 amino acids. CDR3 loop: CASSLMSITKGEQFF. The DNA of the CDR3 is TGTGCCAGCAGCTTAATGAGCATAACTAAGGGTGAGCAGTTCTTC.

This clonotype has just one count. This chain uses TRBV5-1 with TRBJ1-2; 8 bases fit TRBD1. The V segment lost 0 bases and the J segment 6 bases; nucleotides outside the gene matches: 10. Germline V gene data show CDR1 as SGHRS and CDR2 as YFSETQ. This CDR3 has 16 residues. CDR3 loop: CASSLEATGTGNGYTF. The CDR3 nucleotides are TGCGCCAGCAGCTTGGAAGCTACCGGGACAGGAAATGGCTACACCTTC.

The genes are TRBV7-6 and TRBJ1-2; D not resolved. The CDR3 totals 15 residues. Per germline, CDR1 SGHVS and CDR2 FNYEAQ. The germline V and J ends were trimmed by 1 base and 7 bases, with 16 bases remaining between them. CDR3 coding DNA: TGTGCCAGCAGCTTAGGGATGGGGTCGAACCTTGGCTACACCTTC. It codes for CASSLGMGSNLGYTF.

This sequence joins TRBV4-1 and TRBJ2-7; D is undetermined. Trimming took 0 bases from V and 6 from J, leaving 9 bases between them. This CDR3 comprises 13 residues. CDR1 MGHRA and CDR2 YSYEKL come from the germline V gene. The CDR3 region has the DNA TGCGCCAGCAGCCAAGAACGATTGCTCGAGCAGTACTTC. Amino acids: CASSQERLLEQYF.

This clonotype was observed a single time. As DNA, the CDR3 is TGTGCCAGCAGTGAAGGACCAAGGGGGCGAATCGACAATGAGCAGTTCTTC. It encodes CASSEGPRGRIDNEQFF. The gene calls are TRBV6-1 and TRBJ2-1, with 7 nucleotides matching TRBD1. V shed 1 base and J 5 bases; nucleotides not matched to a gene: 11. This CDR3 has 17 residues. CDR1 MNHNS and CDR2 SASEGT come from the germline V gene.

The chain is built from TRBV6-5 and TRBJ2-3, with TRBD2 matching over 7 bases. There are 14 residues in the CDR3. Trimming cost V 4 bases and J 2 bases; bases outside gene matches: 3. Germline V CDR1 and CDR2: MNHEY, SVGAGI. In DNA, the CDR3 is TGTGCCAGCAGTTGGCTAGCGGACACAGATACGCAGTATTTT. Its translation: CASSWLADTDTQYF.

This clonotype was counted only a few times. V gene TRBV7-9 combines with J gene TRBJ2-1, with D unresolved. V shed 2 bases and J shed 4 bases, with 6 bases lying between them. CDR1 and CDR2 from the germline V gene are SEHNR and FQNEAQ (reference sequence). The CDR3 has 13 residues. CDR3 amino acids: CASSLPEYNEQFF. The CDR3 DNA reads TGTGCCAGCAGCTTACCAGAGTACAATGAGCAGTTCTTC.

The chain employs TRBV4-2 and TRBJ2-1; 9 bases are shared with TRBD2. J gave up 8 bases and V 1 base, and 9 bases lay outside the gene matches. This CDR3 region has 16 residues. Germline V gene data show CDR1 as LGHNA and CDR2 as YNFKEQ. In DNA, the CDR3 is TGTGCCAGCAGCCAAGGAACTAGCGGGCCGTTGGATGAGCAGTTCTTC. Residues: CASSQGTSGPLDEQFF.

The genes are TRBV10-3 and TRBJ2-5; 7 bases map to TRBD1. The CDR3 loop spans 12 amino acids. The J segment lost 10 bases and the V segment lost 6 bases, leaving 8 bases of the junction unmatched. CDR1 ENHRY and CDR2 SYGVKD come from the germline V gene. The CDR3 loop is CAISDRENVQYF. The CDR3 coding sequence is TGTGCCATCAGCGACAGGGAAAACGTCCAGTACTTC.

Of note for this clonotype: A clone one base away is much larger, so this may be a read error. DNA of the CDR3: TGTGCCGGCAGCTTAAAGGGGAGCTCCTACAATGAGCAGTTCTTC. Translation gives CAGSLKGSSYNEQFF. The chain combines TRBV7-3 with TRBJ2-1; D possibly uses TRBD1 or TRBD2 (5 bases each). From germline, CDR1 is SGHTA and CDR2 FQGTGA. The CDR3 contains 15 residues. Complete variable domain (other parts from reference TRBV7-3 and TRBJ2-1): GAGVSQTPSNKVTEKGKYVELRCDPISGHTALYWYRQSLGQGPEFLIYFQGTGAADDSGLPNDRFFAVRPEGSVSTLKIQRTERGDSAVYLCAGSLKGSSYNEQFFGPGTRLTVL.

This chain links TRBV7-2 with TRBJ1-1, with 8 bases that match TRBD1. CDR1 is SGHTA and CDR2 is FQGNSA in the germline V gene. The CDR3 has 12 amino acids. The V segment lost 2 bases and the J segment 11 bases; nucleotides outside the gene matches: 4. The CDR3 loop reads CASSLRTGLAFF. CDR3 DNA: TGTGCCAGCAGCTTAAGGACAGGGTTGGCTTTCTTT.

This sequence joins TRBV7-9 and TRBJ1-2; no reliable D call. V dropped 5 bases and J dropped 4 bases, with 17 bases sitting between them. Germline assignment: CDR1 SEHNR and CDR2 FQNEAQ (reference sequence). The CDR3 is 15 residues long. CDR3 DNA: TGTGCCAGCAGCCCTACGCCGGAAACCTTCTATGGCTACACCTTC. Translating it yields CASSPTPETFYGYTF.

V and J are TRBV11-2 and TRBJ1-2; D is perhaps TRBD1 (6 bases). This CDR3 contains 13 residues. The germline CDR1 and CDR2 sequences are SGHAT and FQNNGV. V gave up 6 bases and J gave up 4 bases, with 12 bases separating them. CDR3 region: CASSTGTLYGYTF. For the CDR3, the DNA is TGTGCCAGCAGTACAGGGACCCTCTATGGCTACACCTTC.

This clonotype was counted between two and nine times. The V gene is TRBV12-3 or TRBV12-4, the J gene TRBJ2-1; 7 bases are a match to TRBD2. The CDR3 totals 16 residues. Losses at the gene ends were 2 bases for V and 7 bases for J; bases not matched to a gene: 11. CDR3 in amino acids: CASSLSAASGDNEQFF. The CDR3 DNA follows: TGTGCCAGCAGTTTAAGTGCGGCTAGCGGTGATAATGAGCAGTTCTTC.

The chain carries TRBV7-3 and TRBJ1-1; D gene ambiguous. CDR1 SGHTA and CDR2 FQGTGA come from the germline V gene. This CDR3 has 12 amino acids. V lost 8 bases and J 5 bases, leaving 12 bases between the germline ends. CDR3 nucleotides: TGTGCCAGCCTTTTGGGTCTGACTGAAGCTTTCTTT. It yields the protein CASLLGLTEAFF.

The chain uses TRBV4-1 and TRBJ1-5; no reliable D call. This CDR3 has 15 residues. Trimming left V 0 bases short and J 0 bases short, with 6 bases between. Germline V CDR1 and CDR2: MGHRA, YSYEKL. The CDR3 spells CASSQEEGSNQPQHF. CDR3 nucleotides: TGCGCCAGCAGCCAAGAGGAGGGTAGCAATCAGCCCCAGCATTTT.